Below, 29 T cell receptor beta chains from the same sample are listed, as sequenced in a study of cytomegalovirus exposure and HLA in healthy donors (dated by TCRdb to the late 2010s). To prepare the library, the immunoSEQ multiplex PCR assay was applied. For the multiplex PCR, a mixture combining 60 forward primers for TCR Vbeta segments and 13 reverse primers for TCR Jbeta segments was used. Entries here come from immuneACCESS through TCRdb and include only in-frame sequences with V and J called. Some clones fail to appear in such tables; in the studies checked, an unresolved V gene covers under half of the shortfall, and the cause of the remainder is unknown. The sample table contains roughly 120,000 clones; only one count was recorded for roughly a tenth of them. The top ten hold less than 4% of the sample. Material: PBMCs. The receptors shown here come from a man aged 25-45 years in good health and CMV-seronegative.

The chain has TRBV7-9 and TRBJ1-1; 9 bases map to TRBD1. CDR3 size: 15 residues. Losses at the gene ends were 5 bases for V and 4 bases for J; bases not matched to a gene: 8. Germline CDR1 and CDR2: SEHNR and FQNEAQ (reference sequence). CDR3 sequence (DNA): TGTGCCAGCAGCGCCACAGGGGGCTTCGGCACTGAAGCTTTCTTT. This translates into CASSATGGFGTEAFF.

In this sample, this clone turned up a few times. The CDR3 DNA is TGTGCCAGCAGTGAGGACAGGGCCCAAGAGACCCAGTACTTC. Translated, it gives CASSEDRAQETQYF. The chain links TRBV2 to TRBJ2-5, with TRBD1 matching 8 bases. The V gene's germline CDR1 is SNHLY and CDR2 FYNNEI. This CDR3 has 14 amino acids. Germline trimming cut 3 bases from V and 1 base from J; bases unmatched to any gene: 1.

This clone has more than one count but fewer than ten. This sequence joins TRBV5-6 and TRBJ2-4; 10 bases fit TRBD1. This CDR3 has 18 amino acids. V shed 4 bases and J 1 base; nucleotides not matched to a gene: 11. CDR1 and CDR2 (germline): SGHDT, YYEEEE. CDR3 in amino acids: CASSLGQGKVAAKNIQYF. For the CDR3, the DNA is TGTGCCAGCAGCCTGGGACAGGGGAAGGTCGCGGCCAAAAACATTCAGTACTTC.

The chain carries TRBV6-6 and TRBJ2-2; perhaps TRBD2 as D (6 bases). The V gene lost 2 bases and the J gene lost 3 bases, with 10 bases spanning the gap. The V gene's germline CDR1 is MNHNY and CDR2 SVGAGI (reference sequence). The CDR3 is made up of 15 amino acids. CDR3: CASSYVGGDTGELFF. Written as DNA, the CDR3 is TGTGCCAGCAGTTACGTGGGCGGGGACACCGGGGAGCTGTTTTTT.

The genes are TRBV29-1 and TRBJ2-1, with D perhaps TRBD2 (5 bases). This CDR3 contains 14 residues. Germline values: CDR1 SQVTM, CDR2 ANQGSEA. Between the trimmed V and J ends, which lost 7 bases and 8 bases, there was a span of 21 bases. The CDR3 region is CSEHSISPRDEQFF. The DNA for the CDR3 is TGCAGCGAGCATAGCATCTCCCCGAGGGATGAGCAGTTCTTC.

This clone was seen more than once but under ten times. The chain has TRBV7-9 and TRBJ2-5, with D tentatively TRBD1 (6 bases). V was pared by 1 base and J by 3 bases, with 9 bases between. Germline V gene sequence: CDR1 SEHNR, CDR2 FQNEAQ (reference sequence). This CDR3 contains 14 residues. The DNA for the CDR3 is TGTGCCAGCAGCTTAGGGGACAAGGAAGAGACCCAGTACTTC. Translating it yields CASSLGDKEETQYF. Complete variable domain (other parts from reference TRBV7-9 and TRBJ2-5): DTGVSQNPRHKITKRGQNVTFRCDPISEHNRLYWYRQTLGQGPEFLTYFQNEAQLEKSRLLSDRFSAERPKGSFSTLEIQRTEQGDSAMYLCASSLGDKEETQYFGPGTRLLVL.

The CDR3 sequence is CASSLEAAEPNEQFF. In DNA, the CDR3 is TGCGCCAGCAGCTTGGAGGCGGCCGAACCCAATGAGCAGTTCTTC. The chain uses TRBV5-1 and TRBJ2-1; D is ambiguous. In germline, CDR1 is SGHRS, CDR2 YFSETQ. The CDR3 covers 15 residues. The V end lost 0 bases, the J end lost 6 bases, and 13 bases lay between the germline ends.

On this clone: This sample includes further DNA sequences coding for the same CDR3. The gene calls are TRBV6-1 and TRBJ2-2; D perhaps matches TRBD2 (6 bases). CDR3 size: 14 residues. Trimming shortened V by 10 bases and J by 3 bases, and 15 bases separated the two germline ends. CDR1 and CDR2 from the germline V gene are MNHNS and SASEGT. The CDR3 coding sequence is TGTGCCACGGGGTCCGGGACTGACACCGGGGAGCTGTTTTTT. The encoded protein is CATGSGTDTGELFF.

Here the CDR3 DNA reads TGTGCCAGCTCACCCTTAAGGACAGGAGAAAACTATGGCTACACCTTC. Its translation is CASSPLRTGENYGYTF. The gene calls are TRBV18 and TRBJ1-2, with 7 bases that match TRBD1. Trimming at V came to 3 bases and at J to 2 bases, leaving 9 bases not matched to a gene. This CDR3 spans 16 amino acids. Germline-derived CDR1 and CDR2 are KGHSH and LQKENI.

The chain carries TRBV2 and TRBJ2-1; 11 bases fit TRBD2. Germline CDR1 SNHLY, CDR2 FYNNEI. The V segment lost 6 bases and the J segment 4 bases; nucleotides outside the gene matches: 5. The CDR3 sequence is 15 residues long. The CDR3 DNA is TGTGCCAGCAGGATGGGGACTAGCGGATACAATGAGCAGTTCTTC. The encoded protein is CASRMGTSGYNEQFF.

This clone was counted a few times. The chain has TRBV27 and TRBJ1-1, with 8 bases matching TRBD1. Germline V CDR1 and CDR2: MNHEY, SMNVEV (reference sequence). This CDR3 spans 12 amino acids. Losses at the gene ends were 3 bases for V and 8 bases for J; bases not matched to a gene: 2. CDR3 in amino acids: CASSFRDREAFF. CDR3 coding DNA: TGTGCCAGCAGTTTTCGGGACAGGGAAGCTTTCTTT.

This clone was detected only a few times. The sample holds other DNA sequences that translate to the same CDR3. The CDR3 coding sequence is TGTGCCAGCAGCGCCGGGACTCTCAATACCGGGGAGCTGTTTTTT. Its translation is CASSAGTLNTGELFF. The genes are TRBV6-5 and TRBJ2-2; weak D call: TRBD2 (6 bases). The CDR3 length is 15 residues. Germline V gene data show CDR1 as MNHEY and CDR2 as SVGAGI. The V end was cut by 6 bases, the J end by 5 bases, with 16 bases between.

The rearrangement uses TRBV5-1 and TRBJ2-5; D is possibly TRBD2 (5 bases). Germline loops: CDR1 SGHRS, CDR2 YFSETQ. V was trimmed by 4 bases and J by 2 bases, leaving 15 bases between them. The CDR3 consists of 15 residues. CDR3 amino acids: CASSLGREAQETQYF. The CDR3 region has the DNA TGCGCCAGCAGCCTGGGGAGAGAAGCTCAAGAGACCCAGTACTTC.

This sequence joins TRBV18 and TRBJ2-7, with 7 bases fitting TRBD2. CDR1 is KGHSH, CDR2 LQKENI, per germline. V lost 5 bases to trimming and J lost 3 bases; unmatched junction nucleotides: 10. The CDR3 totals 15 residues. As DNA, the CDR3 is TGTGCCAGCTCATCCATCCCCGGGGGGAACTACGAGCAGTACTTC. Amino acid sequence: CASSSIPGGNYEQYF.

This clone was seen a few times. The rearrangement links TRBV5-1 to TRBJ2-1; 9 bases fit TRBD2. This CDR3 comprises 15 residues. In germline, CDR1 is SGHRS, CDR2 YFSETQ. V was clipped by 4 bases and J by 6 bases; unmatched bases: 8. The CDR3 spells CASSPSSGISNEQFF. The CDR3 coding sequence is TGCGCCAGCAGCCCGTCTAGCGGGATTTCCAATGAGCAGTTCTTC.

This clone was seen more than once but under ten times. Mismatch with germline at one junction end may stem from a read error. The V and J genes are TRBV30 and TRBJ2-5; maybe TRBD2 (6 bases). Germline CDR1 GTSNPN, CDR2 SVGIG (reference sequence). The CDR3 is 12 amino acids. CDR3 amino acids: CTWRRGRETQYF. For the CDR3, the DNA is TGTACCTGGAGGCGGGGTCGAGAGACCCAGTACTTC.

This clone turned up a few times. An end of the junction differs from the germline gene, which may be a read error. This chain joins TRBV30 and TRBJ2-7; D perhaps matches TRBD2 (7 bases). CDR1 is GTSNPN, CDR2 SVGIG, per germline (reference sequence). The CDR3 is 17 amino acids. CDR3 DNA: TGTGCCCGGAGGGGGAGGGGGGGCAGAGGGCTAGACAACGAGCAGTACTTC. This translates into CARRGRGGRGLDNEQYF.

This clone is classed as medium-sized. The rearrangement links TRBV5-6 to TRBJ1-1; no firm D call. CDR1 and CDR2 (germline): SGHDT, YYEEEE. The CDR3 runs to 14 residues. Trimming stripped 4 bases from V and 5 bases from J, with 15 bases between. The CDR3 region has the DNA TGTGCCAGCAGCGCCCGGCCGGGGAGGACTGAAGCTTTCTTT. Translation: CASSARPGRTEAFF.

This clone was seen more than once but under ten times. V and J are TRBV5-1 and TRBJ2-3, with unresolved D. Germline V gene data show CDR1 as SGHRS and CDR2 as YFSETQ. The CDR3 is 14 residues long. V lost 0 bases and J lost 2, with 7 bases in between. The CDR3 DNA is TGCGCCAGCAGCTTGGGTTCCCTCACAGATACGCAGTATTTT. It specifies CASSLGSLTDTQYF.

The V and J genes are TRBV5-1 and TRBJ1-6; D remains unclear. CDR1 and CDR2 (germline): SGHRS, YFSETQ. The V end lost 6 bases, the J end lost 7 bases, and 14 bases lay between the germline ends. The CDR3 consists of 14 residues. In DNA form, the CDR3 reads TGCGCCAGCAACCCTGGAGCCCCAAATTCACCCCTCCACTTT. It is translated as CASNPGAPNSPLHF.

The genes are TRBV6-5 and TRBJ2-5; D call uncertain. The CDR3 sequence is 11 residues long. The V gene's germline CDR1 is MNHEY and CDR2 SVGAGI. V lost 2 bases, J lost 5 bases, and 3 bases lay in between. CDR3 sequence (DNA): TGTGCCAGCAGTTACGCGGAGACCCAGTACTTC. It is translated as CASSYAETQYF.

In the case of this clone: Different DNA sequences within this sample yield the same CDR3. The chain employs TRBV7-2 and TRBJ1-2; D gene uncertain. The CDR3 runs 13 residues. V was cut by 1 base and J by 0 bases, with 3 bases left in between. CDR1 is SGHTA and CDR2 is FQGNSA in the germline V gene. The CDR3 spells CASSLDTNYGYTF. CDR3 sequence (DNA): TGTGCCAGCAGCTTAGACACTAACTATGGCTACACCTTC.

This clone was observed a handful of times. V and J are TRBV27 and TRBJ2-1, with D possibly being TRBD2 (6 bases). This CDR3 contains 15 residues. V lost 11 bases to trimming and J lost 8 bases, with 25 bases between them. Germline V gene lookup returns CDR1 MNHEY and CDR2 SMNVEV (reference sequence). The CDR3 DNA reads as TGTGCCGTCGGGAGTACGTCCCTCGGCGGGTATGAGCAGTTCTTC. It is translated as CAVGSTSLGGYEQFF.

This clone has more than one count but fewer than ten. This CDR3 is CATSRDRVAVLTQYF. CDR3 in DNA: TGTGCCACCAGCAGAGATCGTGTCGCGGTCCTTACGCAGTATTTT. The V call is TRBV15, the J call TRBJ2-3, with D unclear. Trimming removed 0 bases from V and 8 bases from J, with 15 bases in between. The CDR3 runs 15 residues. Germline V gene data show CDR1 as LNHNV and CDR2 as YYDKDF (reference sequence).

This clone is a singleton in its sample. This chain joins TRBV28 and TRBJ1-1, with D possibly TRBD1 on 6 matching bases. V gave up 6 bases and J gave up 6 bases, with 20 bases separating them. The germline gives CDR1 MDHEN, CDR2 SYDVKM. The CDR3 is made up of 15 amino acids. CDR3 sequence: CASSRRGAWDPEAFF. For the CDR3, the DNA is TGTGCCAGCAGCCGGCGGGGGGCCTGGGACCCTGAAGCTTTCTTT.

V usage is TRBV19 and J usage is TRBJ1-2, with TRBD1 as a possible D gene (5 bases). The germline V gene has CDR1 LNHDA and CDR2 SQIVND (reference sequence). The CDR3 covers 14 residues. Trimming cost V 4 bases and J 4 bases, with 13 bases left between them. The CDR3 region has the DNA TGTGCCAGTAGTACCTCTGGGGCCTTCTATGGCTACACCTTC. Translating it yields CASSTSGAFYGYTF. Complete variable domain (other parts from reference TRBV19 and TRBJ1-2): DGGITQSPKYLFRKEGQNVTLSCEQNLNHDAMYWYRQDPGQGLRLIYYSQIVNDFQKGDIAEGYSVSREKKESFPLTVTSAQKNPTAFYLCASSTSGAFYGYTFGSGTRLTVV.

This clone occurred a few times. The chain combines TRBV5-6 with TRBJ2-7; weak D call: TRBD1 (6 bases). Germline-derived CDR1 and CDR2 are SGHDT and YYEEEE. V lost 4 bases and J 0 bases, leaving 14 bases between the germline ends. This CDR3 contains 15 residues. In DNA form, the CDR3 reads TGTGCCAGCAGCGCCCCTCACAGGGACTCCTACGAGCAGTACTTC. Amino acids: CASSAPHRDSYEQYF.

The rearrangement links TRBV9 to TRBJ2-1; TRBD2 aligns across 10 bases. Unmatched junction bases numbered 2, after V lost 0 bases and J lost 5 bases. The CDR3 consists of 15 residues. Germline V gene sequence: CDR1 SGDLS, CDR2 YYNGEE. CDR3 in DNA: TGTGCCAGCAGCGTAGGAAGCGGGAGGGACAATGAGCAGTTCTTC. Encoded protein: CASSVGSGRDNEQFF.

The CDR3 nucleotides are TGTGCCACCAGCAGAAAGGGACAGGGTTGGTTAAGCACAGATACGCAGTATTTT. This gives the protein CATSRKGQGWLSTDTQYF. The chain is built from TRBV15 and TRBJ2-3; 9 bases line up with TRBD1. The junction had 9 bases not matched to a gene; V was cut back by 2 bases and J by 0 bases. Per the germline V gene, CDR1 is LNHNV and CDR2 is YYDKDF (reference sequence). The CDR3 consists of 18 residues.